This TCR beta chain was sequenced during a study of T cells after yellow fever vaccination. Study summary: The SMART-Seq v4 Ultra Low Input method served to prepare the low-cell-number fractions.

This clonotype was seen many times. What it binds is not known. Synthesis of TCR cDNA relied on 5'RACE template switching, which attached a universal primer site and UMIs. TCRdb reprocessed the 5' RACE reads via MiXCR and lists one record per CDR3 protein. The repertoire has 50,000 or so distinct CDR3 sequences, 7.4% of them found once; the top ten carry 28%. Germline V CDR1 and CDR2: SGHRS, YFSETQ. There are 14 residues in the CDR3. With 3 bases removed from V and 3 bases from J, the gap between germline ends came to 13 bases. Study results and limitations: Most clones from primary vaccination resurfaced after the booster (about 96% CD4, 88% CD8). Peak timing came faster in the weaker secondary response, day 5 versus 15.

Source: CD8+ T cells sorted from PBMCs, taken more than 13 days after the first yellow fever vaccination. This chain links TRBV5-1 with TRBJ2-7; D possibly matches TRBD1 or TRBD2 (5 bases each). This clonotype originated in a man between 18 and 29 years old who received the YFV17D yellow fever vaccine. The CDR3 nucleotides are TGCGCCAGCAGCTCCGGGACGGGCCACTACGAGCAGTACTTC. Its translation: CASSSGTGHYEQYF.